Shown below are 21 T cell receptor beta chains from a single sample sequenced in a study of T cell responses to AZD1222 COVID-19 vaccine. TCRdb keeps only in-frame clones here, not all; method: immunoSEQ multiplex PCR. The repertoire has 150,000 to 200,000 clones, around 93% of them found once; the top ten carry 7.5% to 10%. The source was peripheral blood, collected on day 0 of AZD1222 vaccination. The receptors originated from an adult in good health.

The chain carries TRBV11-3 and TRBJ2-7; D unclear. Trimming removed 5 bases at V and 2 bases at J, with 13 bases between. This CDR3 has 14 residues. Germline-derived CDR1 and CDR2 are SGHNT and YENEEA. CDR3: CASSPYRNPYEQYF. CDR3 coding DNA: TGTGCCAGCAGCCCCTATAGGAACCCCTACGAGCAGTACTTC.

V gene TRBV30 combines with J gene TRBJ1-5, with 7 bases lining up with TRBD1. Germline-derived CDR1 and CDR2 are GTSNPN and SVGIG (reference sequence). The CDR3 runs to 14 residues. Trimming removed 3 bases from V and 6 bases from J; junction bases left unmatched: 8. The CDR3 protein is CAWRGQGVVQPQHF. CDR3 coding DNA: TGTGCCTGGAGGGGCCAGGGGGTCGTTCAGCCCCAGCATTTT.

The CDR3 DNA follows: TGTGCCAGCAGCGAAACTAGCGGGACGAACACCGGGGAGCTGTTTTTT. Encoded protein: CASSETSGTNTGELFF. The gene calls are TRBV7-9 and TRBJ2-2; 10 bases are shared with TRBD2. V gave up 5 bases and J gave up 0 bases; unmatched junction bases: 3. Germline CDR1 is SEHNR and CDR2 is FQNEAQ (reference sequence). This CDR3 has 16 residues.

CDR3 DNA sequence: TGTGCCAGCAGTTTCTCGGTCCCGACACTTTACGAGCAGTACTTC. It specifies CASSFSVPTLYEQYF. This chain uses TRBV27 with TRBJ2-7; D gene uncertain. This CDR3 contains 15 residues. Germline V lookup: CDR1 MNHEY, CDR2 SMNVEV (reference sequence). V was trimmed by 3 bases and J by 4 bases, leaving 16 bases between them.

The chain carries TRBV11-1 and TRBJ2-7; tentative D call: TRBD1 (6 bases). The V end was cut by 2 bases, the J end by 5 bases, with 13 bases between. The CDR3 is 14 amino acids. CDR1 is SGHAT and CDR2 is FQDESV in the germline V gene (reference sequence). CDR3 sequence reads: CASSLPAGANEQYF. The CDR3 coding sequence is TGTGCCAGCAGCTTACCAGCAGGGGCCAACGAGCAGTACTTC.

This chain joins TRBV5-4 and TRBJ2-3; D may be TRBD2 (7 bases). The V end lost 3 bases, the J end lost 5 bases, and 22 bases lay between the germline ends. CDR3 length: 17 amino acids. The germline gives CDR1 SGHNT, CDR2 YYREEE (reference sequence). Here the CDR3 DNA reads TGTGCCAGCAGCTCCGGGGCCGGGGGGCGCCGGGTAGATACGCAGTATTTT. It is translated as CASSSGAGGRRVDTQYF.

This chain links TRBV30 with TRBJ2-2; the match to TRBD2 covers 13 bases. The ends lost 3 bases at V and 4 bases at J; junction bases unmatched: 5. This CDR3 spans 16 amino acids. From germline, CDR1 is GTSNPN and CDR2 SVGIG (reference sequence). The CDR3 is CAWRRLAGGFTGELFF. The CDR3 DNA sequence: TGTGCCTGGAGAAGACTAGCGGGAGGATTCACCGGGGAGCTGTTTTTT.

V gene TRBV3-1 (or the pseudogene TRBV3-2) combines with J gene TRBJ2-1, with TRBD2 matching 11 bases. CDR1 and CDR2 from the germline V gene are LGHDT and YNNKEL (reference sequence). V was clipped by 0 bases and J by 8 bases; unmatched bases: 12. This CDR3 comprises 18 residues. Here the CDR3 reads CASSQEYHTSGSVYEQFF. The CDR3 DNA reads TGTGCCAGCAGCCAAGAGTATCATACTAGCGGGAGTGTATATGAGCAGTTCTTC.

The V and J genes are TRBV19 and TRBJ2-2, with 7 bases matching TRBD1. The CDR3 runs to 16 residues. Germline V lookup: CDR1 LNHDA, CDR2 SQIVND (reference sequence). V lost 6 bases and J lost 7; bases outside the gene matches: 14. CDR3 DNA: TGTGCCAGTAGCACCTCGGACAGGTCGGGCAACGGGGAGCTGTTTTTT. This sequence encodes CASSTSDRSGNGELFF.

V gene TRBV20-1 combines with J gene TRBJ2-7; tentative D call: TRBD1 (6 bases). Looked up from germline, CDR1 is DFQATT and CDR2 is SNEGSKA (reference sequence). The CDR3 spans 14 residues. The V end was cut by 3 bases, the J end by 3 bases, with 15 bases between. The CDR3 protein is CSASRTAGSYEQYF. The CDR3 DNA follows: TGCAGTGCTAGTAGGACAGCAGGTAGCTACGAGCAGTACTTC.

The chain links TRBV6-5 to TRBJ2-1, with 7 bases lining up with TRBD1. Losses at the gene ends were 4 bases for V and 0 bases for J; bases not matched to a gene: 3. The CDR3 consists of 15 residues. From germline, CDR1 is MNHEY and CDR2 SVGAGI. The CDR3 reads CASSFPGGSYNEQFF. The CDR3 DNA follows: TGTGCCAGCAGTTTTCCAGGGGGCTCCTACAATGAGCAGTTCTTC.

This clone was picked up one time. CDR3 loop: CASRQTGGGYEQYF. The CDR3 coding sequence is TGTGCCAGCAGGCAAACAGGGGGCGGTTACGAGCAGTACTTC. The chain is built from TRBV28 and TRBJ2-7, with TRBD1 identical over 9 bases. After removal of 6 bases from V and 4 bases from J, the junction contained 7 bases not matched to a gene. The CDR3 spans 14 residues. CDR1 and CDR2 (germline): MDHEN, SYDVKM.

This CDR3 reads CASRVVAGNTEAFF. Here the CDR3 DNA reads TGTGCCAGCAGGGTCGTCGCAGGGAACACTGAAGCTTTCTTT. The chain recombines TRBV6-5 with TRBJ1-1; D uncertain. The V gene's germline CDR1 is MNHEY and CDR2 SVGAGI. V gave up 6 bases and J gave up 1 base, with 12 bases separating them. The CDR3 is made up of 14 amino acids.

A single count supports this clone. The rearrangement joins TRBV21-1 to TRBJ2-3; the table's D gene call, TRBD1, was not cross checked with the DNA. TRBV21-1 represents a pseudogene. The CDR3 spans 19 residues. Here the CDR3 reads CASSKSRTGAGLSSDTQYF. In nucleotides, the CDR3 is TGTGCCAGCAGCAAATCCCGGACAGGGGCCGGTCTATCTTCAGATACGCAGTATTTT.

The V and J genes are TRBV19 and TRBJ2-1, with TRBD1 matching 10 bases. The CDR3 covers 17 residues. Germline values: CDR1 LNHDA, CDR2 SQIVND (reference sequence). V dropped 0 bases and J dropped 13; count of bases not matched to a gene: 15. CDR3 amino acids: CASSIEGTGVRIIRQFF. Written as DNA, the CDR3 is TGTGCCAGTAGTATAGAGGGGACAGGGGTTAGAATTATCCGACAGTTCTTC. Full variable domain (outside the CDR3, taken from reference TRBV19 and TRBJ2-1): DGGITQSPKYLFRKEGQNVTLSCEQNLNHDAMYWYRQDPGQGLRLIYYSQIVNDFQKGDIAEGYSVSREKKESFPLTVTSAQKNPTAFYLCASSIEGTGVRIIRQFFGPGTRLTVL.

The V call is TRBV4-2, the J call TRBJ1-2, with no clear D. With 4 bases removed from V and 0 bases from J, the gap between germline ends came to 18 bases. Germline CDR1 reads LGHNA; CDR2 reads YNFKEQ. This CDR3 is 17 amino acids long. The CDR3 DNA sequence: TGTGCCAGCAGCCCACGCCAGGAAGGTGCTGCTAACTATGGCTACACCTTC. Its protein product is CASSPRQEGAANYGYTF.

The rearrangement links TRBV10-3 to TRBJ2-1, with TRBD1 identical over 7 bases. This CDR3 comprises 16 residues. After removal of 3 bases from V and 1 base from J, the junction contained 6 bases not matched to a gene. CDR1 and CDR2 (germline): ENHRY, SYGVKD. The CDR3 DNA follows: TGTGCCATCAGTGATCCCGGACAGGAATCCTACAATGAGCAGTTCTTC. Protein sequence: CAISDPGQESYNEQFF.

This chain links TRBV7-2 with TRBJ1-2; D is ambiguous. The CDR3 runs 13 residues. Germline V gives CDR1 SGHTA, CDR2 FQGNSA. The V and J ends lost 1 base and 2 bases respectively, with 5 bases between them. The CDR3 DNA is TGTGCCAGCAGCTTAGAAGGGAACTATGGCTACACCTTC. Translated, it gives CASSLEGNYGYTF.

The gene calls are TRBV9 and TRBJ1-6, with D perhaps TRBD1 (5 bases). This CDR3 region has 14 residues. Trimming left V 0 bases short and J 8 bases short, with 9 bases between. From germline, CDR1 is SGDLS and CDR2 YYNGEE. The CDR3 DNA is TGTGCCAGCAGCGTAGCTTGGGGGGATTCACCCCTCCACTTT. Its translation is CASSVAWGDSPLHF.

J is TRBJ1-2 and V is TRBV19; D is undetermined. CDR1 is LNHDA, CDR2 SQIVND, per germline (reference sequence). Trimming removed 3 bases from V and 2 bases from J, with 7 bases in between. This CDR3 has 13 residues. The CDR3: CASSISPNYGYTF. CDR3 coding DNA: TGTGCCAGTAGTATTTCGCCAAACTATGGCTACACCTTC.

The J gene is TRBJ1-5, the V gene TRBV4-3; TRBD1 is a possible D gene (5 bases). CDR1 and CDR2 (germline): LGHNA, YSLEER. V was trimmed by 2 bases and J by 6 bases, leaving 11 bases between them. The CDR3 is made up of 14 amino acids. CDR3 coding DNA: TGCGCCAGCAGCCAAAGGGCAGGGTTTCAGCCCCAGCATTTT. Residues: CASSQRAGFQPQHF.